One sample yielded the 21 T cell receptor beta chains listed below, sequenced in a study of response to subunit inactivated influenza vaccine. TCRdb reanalysed the RT-PCR reads using MiXCR and keeps one entry per CDR3 protein. This table holds hundreds of thousands of distinct CDR3 sequences, approximately 14% found once. The source was PBMCs from blood, collected 14 to 15 days before vaccination. The source is a man aged 50-59 years who received an inactivated influenza vaccine.

The V and J genes are TRBV9 and TRBJ1-1; a possible D gene is TRBD1 (5 bases). Germline V lookup: CDR1 SGDLS, CDR2 YYNGEE. This CDR3 spans 18 amino acids. The germline V and J ends were trimmed by 0 bases and 8 bases, with 26 bases remaining between them. For the CDR3, the DNA is TGTGCCAGCAGCGTAGAGGCCGGAGCAGGGCTGCAGACGTCAGAAGCTTTCTTT. Translated, it gives CASSVEAGAGLQTSEAFF.

A few counts support this clonotype. The chain combines TRBV5-6 with TRBJ2-7; possible D gene TRBD1, 6 bases. This CDR3 region has 16 residues. Between the trimmed V and J ends, which lost 0 bases and 1 base, there was a span of 14 bases. The germline gives CDR1 SGHDT, CDR2 YYEEEE. As DNA, the CDR3 is TGTGCCAGCAGCTTGGCTAGGGCAGGGGAGTCCTACGAGCAGTACTTC. This codes for CASSLARAGESYEQYF. Filled out from reference TRBV5-6 and TRBJ2-7, the complete variable domain reads DAGVTQSPTHLIKTRGQQVTLRCSPKSGHDTVSWYQQALGQGPQFIFQYYEEEERQRGNFPDRFSGHQFPNYSSELNVNALLLGDSALYLCASSLARAGESYEQYFGPGTRLTVT.

This clonotype has more than one count but fewer than ten. The chain combines TRBV2 with TRBJ2-1; 11 nucleotides line up with TRBD2. This CDR3 has 15 residues. V was clipped by 6 bases and J by 3 bases; unmatched bases: 4. The V gene's germline CDR1 is SNHLY and CDR2 FYNNEI. The CDR3 DNA is TGTGCCAGCAGGAACCTAGCGGGGGGCTACAATGAGCAGTTCTTC. It is translated as CASRNLAGGYNEQFF.

This clonotype turned up a few times. As DNA, the CDR3 is TGTGCCAGTGGACCGGGGACCCAGTACTTC. As protein: CASGPGTQYF. This chain joins TRBV6-6 and TRBJ2-5; D unresolved. The CDR3 runs 10 residues. V lost 9 bases, J lost 7 bases, and 9 bases lay in between. Germline V gives CDR1 MNHNY, CDR2 SVGAGI (reference sequence).

The chain is built from TRBV2 and TRBJ2-3; D call uncertain. Germline V gene lookup returns CDR1 SNHLY and CDR2 FYNNEI. This CDR3 is built from 12 residues. V was shortened by 2 bases and J by 5 bases, with 5 bases between the two germline ends. CDR3 amino acids: CASSELLDTQYF. In nucleotides, the CDR3 is TGTGCCAGCAGTGAACTCTTAGATACGCAGTATTTT.

This rearrangement joins TRBV7-2 to TRBJ1-3, with D possibly TRBD1 on 6 matching bases. V lost 3 bases to trimming and J lost 4 bases, with 13 bases between them. CDR3 length equals 15 residues. Germline assignment: CDR1 SGHTA and CDR2 FQGNSA. The CDR3 DNA reads as TGTGCCAGCAGCTTTGATGACAGGCTCGGAAACACCATATATTTT. This codes for CASSFDDRLGNTIYF.

This clonotype was found a few times. This CDR3 is CASSISGTYNEQFF. CDR3 DNA sequence: TGTGCCAGCAGTATTAGCGGGACCTACAATGAGCAGTTCTTC. The rearrangement links TRBV6-2 or TRBV6-3 to TRBJ2-1; 8 nucleotides align to TRBD2. Germline V gene lookup returns CDR1 MNHEY and CDR2 SVGEGT. The V segment lost 5 bases and the J segment 2 bases; nucleotides outside the gene matches: 2. The CDR3 sequence is 14 residues long.

This clonotype has at least ten counts. This chain uses TRBV5-1 with TRBJ2-7; weak D call: TRBD2 (6 bases). Germline V lookup: CDR1 SGHRS, CDR2 YFSETQ. This CDR3 is built from 14 residues. Trimming took 2 bases from V and 0 from J, leaving 9 bases between them. The CDR3 DNA is TGCGCCAGCAGCTTTTACGGGGGCTCCTACGAGCAGTACTTC. It yields the protein CASSFYGGSYEQYF.

This clonotype was picked up many times. The chain recombines TRBV5-1 with TRBJ1-6, with a possible D match to TRBD1 (6 bases). This CDR3 contains 14 residues. Between the trimmed V and J ends, which lost 0 bases and 7 bases, there was a span of 8 bases. In germline, CDR1 is SGHRS, CDR2 YFSETQ. CDR3 in amino acids: CASSLEGGNSPLHF. The CDR3 DNA sequence: TGCGCCAGCAGCTTGGAGGGGGGGAATTCACCCCTCCACTTT. Complete variable domain (other parts from reference TRBV5-1 and TRBJ1-6): KAGVTQTPRYLIKTRGQQVTLSCSPISGHRSVSWYQQTPGQGLQFLFEYFSETQRNKGNFPGRFSGRQFSNSRSEMNVSTLELGDSALYLCASSLEGGNSPLHFGNGTRLTVT.

The rearrangement links TRBV15 to TRBJ2-7; D not certain. The CDR3 spans 13 residues. Trimming took off 0 bases at V and 2 bases at J, with 5 bases between the two ends. CDR1 is LNHNV, CDR2 YYDKDF, per germline (reference sequence). CDR3 DNA sequence: TGTGCCACCAGCAGAGATCACCCCTACGAGCAGTACTTC. Its protein is CATSRDHPYEQYF.

This clonotype was seen a handful of times. The chain recombines TRBV20-1 with TRBJ2-7, with 7 bases aligning to TRBD2. The CDR3 totals 20 residues. The V and J ends lost 0 bases and 2 bases, in that order; junction bases with no gene match: 22. From germline, CDR1 is DFQATT and CDR2 SNEGSKA (reference sequence). The CDR3 coding sequence is TGCAGTGCTAGAGATTCAGACGGGGGGAGGCACCCCCCCTCTCCCTACGAGCAGTACTTC. Translation gives CSARDSDGGRHPPSPYEQYF.

This clonotype was picked up many times. The chain couples TRBV12-3 or TRBV12-4 to TRBJ2-1; TRBD2 aligns across 16 bases. This CDR3 contains 21 residues. The J segment lost 2 bases and the V segment lost 2 bases, leaving 12 bases of the junction unmatched. The CDR3 DNA reads as TGTGCCAGCAGTTTACCGGGACTAGCGGGGGGGTCCGGGAGAGCCTACAATGAGCAGTTCTTC. Translated: CASSLPGLAGGSGRAYNEQFF.

The V and J genes are TRBV6-1 and TRBJ2-5, with 9 bases that match TRBD1. V gave up 6 bases and J gave up 4 bases; unmatched junction bases: 9. This CDR3 is built from 15 residues. Germline V gene data show CDR1 as MNHNS and CDR2 as SASEGT. The CDR3 DNA sequence: TGTGCCAGCAGGGATACAGGGGGCATAGGAGAGACCCAGTACTTC. Its protein is CASRDTGGIGETQYF.

The table lists this clonotype with many counts. The V and J genes are TRBV7-7 and TRBJ2-5; D perhaps matches TRBD2 (6 bases). Per the germline V gene, CDR1 is SSHAT and CDR2 is FNYEAQ (reference sequence). Deletions cut 1 base from V and 5 bases from J, with 11 bases between. The CDR3 has 14 amino acids. This CDR3 reads CASSLGGGYETQYF. CDR3 nucleotides: TGTGCCAGCAGCTTAGGTGGAGGGTATGAGACCCAGTACTTC.

This clonotype has more than one count but fewer than ten. The V and J genes are TRBV20-1 and TRBJ2-5, with TRBD1 identical over 7 bases. The CDR3 is 13 amino acids. V shed 5 bases and J 6 bases; nucleotides not matched to a gene: 9. Germline V gene data show CDR1 as DFQATT and CDR2 as SNEGSKA (reference sequence). The CDR3 bases are TGCAGTGCTTTGAACAGGGGTTCGAAGACCCAGTACTTC. It codes for CSALNRGSKTQYF.

This clonotype was recorded at least ten times. The chain carries TRBV5-6 and TRBJ2-5; D is ambiguous. V lost 4 bases and J 2 bases, leaving 9 bases between the germline ends. From germline, CDR1 is SGHDT and CDR2 YYEEEE. This CDR3 contains 13 residues. The CDR3 loop is CASSHTNQETQYF. The DNA for the CDR3 is TGTGCCAGCAGCCACACGAATCAAGAGACCCAGTACTTC.

Many counts were recorded for this clonotype. The chain combines TRBV20-1 with TRBJ2-7; weak D call: TRBD1 (6 bases). The CDR3 covers 14 residues. The V end lost 2 bases, the J end lost 3 bases, and 14 bases lay between the germline ends. CDR1 is DFQATT, CDR2 SNEGSKA, per germline (reference sequence). The CDR3 DNA reads TGCAGTGCTAGACGTGGGCAGGGGTTCTACGAGCAGTACTTC. This encodes CSARRGQGFYEQYF.

This clonotype was detected a few times. This chain joins TRBV12-3 or TRBV12-4 and TRBJ2-7; 7 bases align to TRBD2. The junction had 9 bases not matched to a gene; V was cut back by 3 bases and J by 4 bases. The CDR3 loop spans 15 amino acids. CDR3 DNA sequence: TGTGCCAGCAGTTTTAACCAGCGGGGACCATACGAGCAGTACTTC. As protein: CASSFNQRGPYEQYF.

The chain combines TRBV10-3 with TRBJ2-7; 9 bases fit TRBD1. The CDR3 runs 12 residues. V trimming: 4 bases; J trimming: 7 bases; junction bases outside the gene matches: 2. Germline V gives CDR1 ENHRY, CDR2 SYGVKD. CDR3 loop: CAISGGQGEQYF. The CDR3 DNA is TGTGCCATCAGTGGCGGACAGGGGGAGCAGTACTTC.

This clonotype showed up many times. This sequence joins TRBV29-1 and TRBJ1-1, with D uncertain. Between the trimmed V and J ends, which lost 6 bases and 0 bases, there was a span of 8 bases. The CDR3 runs 12 residues. Germline lookup yields CDR1 SQVTM and CDR2 ANQGSEA. For the CDR3, the DNA is TGCAGCGTCCAAGGAATGAACACTGAAGCTTTCTTT. Translating it yields CSVQGMNTEAFF.

This chain connects TRBV11-2 to TRBJ2-3; a possible D gene is TRBD2 (6 bases). The CDR3 runs to 18 residues. CDR1 and CDR2 (germline): SGHAT, FQNNGV. The ends were cut back, 3 bases at V and 2 bases at J, with 21 bases in the middle. The CDR3 reads CASSFPQGLSIYTDTQYF. CDR3 coding DNA: TGTGCCAGCAGCTTCCCCCAGGGACTCTCAATATACACAGATACGCAGTATTTT.